The T cell receptor (beta chain) described here comes from a study of shared T cell receptors in the human thymus. Sequenced by immunoSEQ multiplex PCR; TCRdb stores in-frame clones only, minus some. The sample holds roughly 660,000 clones; 88% are singletons and the top ten take approximately 0.01%. With 1 base clipped from V and 5 bases from J, the junction kept 9 bases outside the gene matches. From germline, CDR1 is MGHRA and CDR2 YSYEKL. The length of the CDR3 is 16 residues. The sample was also linked to a second study, of human thymus T cells.

The chain combines TRBV4-1 with TRBJ2-7, with 9 bases identical to TRBD2. The sequence was collected from a boy under two years old with a congenital heart defect. Sequencing was performed on thymocytes. The CDR3 sequence: CASSQGRAGGPHEQYF. The CDR3 DNA follows: TGCGCCAGCAGCCAAGGTCGGGCGGGAGGGCCCCACGAGCAGTACTTC.